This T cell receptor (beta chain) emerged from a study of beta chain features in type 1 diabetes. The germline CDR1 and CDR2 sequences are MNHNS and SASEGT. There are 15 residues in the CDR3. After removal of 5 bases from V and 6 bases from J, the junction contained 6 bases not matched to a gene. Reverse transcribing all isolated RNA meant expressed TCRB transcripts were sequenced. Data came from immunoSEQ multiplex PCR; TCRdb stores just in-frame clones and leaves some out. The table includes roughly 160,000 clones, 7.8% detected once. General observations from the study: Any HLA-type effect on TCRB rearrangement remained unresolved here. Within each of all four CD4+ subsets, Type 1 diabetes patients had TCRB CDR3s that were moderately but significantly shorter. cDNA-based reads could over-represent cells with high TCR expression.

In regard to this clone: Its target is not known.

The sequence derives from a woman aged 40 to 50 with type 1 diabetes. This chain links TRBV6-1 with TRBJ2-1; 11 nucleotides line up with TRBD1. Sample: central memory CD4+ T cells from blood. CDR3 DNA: TGTGCCAGCAGTCGGGACAGGGGGATGTTCAATGAGCAGTTCTTC. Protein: CASSRDRGMFNEQFF.